This T cell receptor beta chain is from a study of blood T cell repertoires in COVID-19. Background on the study: In each case, the material was cDNA or gDNA derived from T cells, B-cell-depleted T cells, or PBMCs.

CDR3 length: 13 residues. The junction had 1 base not matched to a gene; V was cut back by 3 bases and J by 4 bases. CDR1 and CDR2 from the germline V gene are SGHTA and FQGNSA. Clones were read by immunoSEQ multiplex PCR, and TCRdb kept only the in-frame ones, dropping some. The table shows more than 110,000 clones, with 75% to 90% occurring only once. This receptor was identified in a woman older than 75 with acute or convalescent COVID-19. The chain has TRBV7-2 and TRBJ1-2; 8 bases line up with TRBD1. Sample: peripheral blood. As DNA, the CDR3 is TGTGCCAGCAGCTTCGGGACAGGCTATGGCTACACCTTC. It is translated as CASSFGTGYGYTF. Variable domain in full (rest from reference TRBV7-2 and TRBJ1-2): GAGVSQSPSNKVTEKGKDVELRCDPISGHTALYWYRQSLGQGLEFLIYFQGNSAPDKSGLPSDRFSAERTGGSVSTLTIQRTQQEDSAVYLCASSFGTGYGYTFGSGTRLTVV.